A selection of T cell receptor beta chains follows, all from one sample in a study of blood T cell repertoires in COVID-19. Here immunoSEQ multiplex PCR was the method, and the copy in TCRdb shows in-frame clones only, minus some. The sample has nearly 55,000 clones; 86% are singletons. Sequenced sample: peripheral blood. Every receptor here comes from a man aged 65 to 79 with active COVID-19. CDR3s leave out the opening cysteine and the closing phenylalanine or tryptophan.

v_gene	j_gene	CDR3aa
TRBV21-1	TRBJ2-6	ASNSGGTPSGANVLT
TRBV11-3	TRBJ1-1	ASSQGRGNTEAF
TRBV5-1	TRBJ1-2	ASSFQGASGYT
TRBV7-2	TRBJ2-3	ASSLYRGRTDTQY
TRBV24-1	TRBJ2-1	ATSDSDLAGLAGNEQF
TRBV5-6	TRBJ2-5	ASSFGQGGGDVRETQY
TRBV18	TRBJ2-6	ASSPLTTSSGANVLT
TRBV7-2	TRBJ2-5	ASSLLTSGTGWQTQY
TRBV7-2	TRBJ1-2	ASSPPGLSYGYT
TRBV12-3/TRBV12-4	TRBJ2-5	ASSLGTQTQY